Below are 9 T cell receptor beta chains sequenced from a single sample in a study of T cells in Graves' hyperthyroidism and ophthalmopathy. What was amplified from RNA transcripts were TCR beta CDR3 regions. First-round RT-PCR targeting the TCR CDR3 was performed with the HTBI primer set. TCRdb independently ran MiXCR on the multiplex PCR reads; one entry per CDR3 protein. The data contain about 380,000 distinct CDR3 sequences, about a fifth of them seen just once; the ten biggest clones take up 35% to 50%. The material sequenced was blood. The receptors were gathered from a man younger than 35 with Graves' ophthalmopathy.

This clonotype was found a few times. This sequence joins TRBV5-1 and TRBJ2-7, with unresolved D. Trimming left V 5 bases short and J 0 bases short, with 12 bases between. CDR3 length: 14 residues. Per the germline V gene, CDR1 is SGHRS and CDR2 is YFSETQ. CDR3 nucleotides: TGCGCCAGCAGAGATAGCAGCTCCTCCTACGAGCAGTACTTC. It translates to CASRDSSSSYEQYF.

This rearrangement joins TRBV6-1 to TRBJ2-3; TRBD2 agrees at 12 bases. The CDR3 extends over 14 amino acids. V shed 6 bases, J shed 7 bases, and the junction held 5 bases outside the gene matches. Germline loops: CDR1 MNHNS, CDR2 SASEGT. CDR3 sequence reads: CASRASGGENTQYF. The CDR3 nucleotides read TGTGCCAGCAGAGCTAGCGGGGGGGAAAATACGCAGTATTTT.

This clonotype was observed at least ten times. This chain uses TRBV12-3 or TRBV12-4 with TRBJ2-7; TRBD2 matches 7 bases. The V segment lost 4 bases and the J segment 1 base; nucleotides outside the gene matches: 4. The CDR3 has 14 residues. The chain's CDR3 is CASSSGGGSYEQYF. In DNA, the CDR3 is TGTGCCAGCAGTTCTGGGGGGGGGTCCTACGAGCAGTACTTC.

This clonotype has only a few counts. One junction end does not reproduce the germline sequence, and a read error may be involved. This sequence joins TRBV7-6 and TRBJ2-2, with D tentatively TRBD1 (6 bases). Germline V gene sequence: CDR1 SGHVS, CDR2 FNYEAQ. The CDR3 has 16 residues. CDR3 sequence reads: CASTLTGSFTTGELFF. The CDR3 DNA sequence: TGTGCCAGCACCTTAACAGGGTCGTTTACCACCGGGGAGCTGTTTTTT. The full variable domain, rest sourced from reference TRBV7-6 and TRBJ2-2, is GAGVSQSPRYKVTKRGQDVALRCDPISGHVSLYWYRQALGQGPEFLTYFNYEAQQDKSGLPNDRFSAERPEGSISTLTIQRTEQRDSAMYRCASTLTGSFTTGELFFGEGSRLTVL.

This clonotype occurred many times. J is TRBJ2-1 and V is TRBV11-2; 7 nucleotides agree with TRBD1. The CDR3 length is 16 residues. After removal of 5 bases from V and 7 bases from J, the junction contained 14 bases not matched to a gene. The germline V gene encodes CDR1 SGHAT and CDR2 FQNNGV. The CDR3 region is CASSRGRQGVGNEQFF. The DNA of the CDR3 is TGTGCCAGCAGCCGTGGGCGACAGGGTGTGGGGAATGAGCAGTTCTTC.

This clonotype has ten or more counts. The gene calls are TRBV5-1 and TRBJ2-3; D call uncertain. The V gene lost 2 bases and the J gene lost 0 bases, with 7 bases spanning the gap. Germline values: CDR1 SGHRS, CDR2 YFSETQ. The CDR3 loop spans 14 amino acids. CDR3 sequence reads: CASSLVESTDTQYF. DNA of the CDR3: TGCGCCAGCAGCTTAGTGGAGAGCACAGATACGCAGTATTTT. The full variable domain, with the rest looked up from reference TRBV5-1 and TRBJ2-3, is KAGVTQTPRYLIKTRGQQVTLSCSPISGHRSVSWYQQTPGQGLQFLFEYFSETQRNKGNFPGRFSGRQFSNSRSEMNVSTLELGDSALYLCASSLVESTDTQYFGPGTRLTVL.

A few counts support this clonotype. The rearrangement links TRBV28 to TRBJ2-7; D is possibly TRBD1 or TRBD2 (6 bases each). V was pared by 6 bases and J by 7 bases, with 16 bases between. Germline V gives CDR1 MDHEN, CDR2 SYDVKM. CDR3 length equals 13 residues. Written as DNA, the CDR3 is TGTGCCAGCAGACCTGGGGGGCCAGATGAGCAGTACTTC. Translated, it gives CASRPGGPDEQYF.

This clonotype has at least ten counts. This chain uses TRBV12-3 or TRBV12-4 with TRBJ1-2; 9 nucleotides agree with TRBD1. The CDR3 contains 12 residues. The V segment lost 10 bases and the J segment 6 bases; nucleotides outside the gene matches: 6. In nucleotides, the CDR3 is TGTGCCACTATACAGGGGGCCGATGGCTACACCTTC. Protein sequence: CATIQGADGYTF.

In this sample, this clonotype turned up many times. This chain connects TRBV28 to TRBJ2-1; D possibly corresponds to TRBD2 (5 bases). Germline lookup yields CDR1 MDHEN and CDR2 SYDVKM. Deletions cut 6 bases from V and 6 bases from J, with 9 bases between. CDR3 length equals 12 residues. CDR3 protein: CASREGGNEQFF. In DNA form, the CDR3 reads TGTGCCAGCAGAGAAGGAGGCAATGAGCAGTTCTTC.